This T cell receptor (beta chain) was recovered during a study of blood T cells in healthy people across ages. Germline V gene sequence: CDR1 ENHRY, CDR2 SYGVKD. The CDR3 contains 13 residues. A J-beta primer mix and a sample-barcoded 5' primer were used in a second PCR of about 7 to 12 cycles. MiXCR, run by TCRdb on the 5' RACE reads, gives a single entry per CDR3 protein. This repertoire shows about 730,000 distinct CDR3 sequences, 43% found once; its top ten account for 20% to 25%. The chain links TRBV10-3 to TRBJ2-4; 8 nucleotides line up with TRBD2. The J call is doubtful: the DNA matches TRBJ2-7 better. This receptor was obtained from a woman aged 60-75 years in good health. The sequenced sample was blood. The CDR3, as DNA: TGTGCCATCGCGGGGGGTCCACGAGGCGAGCAGTACTTC. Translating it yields CAIAGGPRGEQYF.